This T cell receptor beta chain was identified during a study of CD8+ T cells in alopecia areata. The authors extracted RNA and reverse transcribed it into cDNA as the sequencing template. TCRdb keeps only in-frame clones here, not all; method: immunoSEQ multiplex PCR. The sample has about 82,000 clones; roughly 51% are singletons. This clone was counted between two and nine times. J gave up 1 base and V 7 bases, and 10 bases lay outside the gene matches. This CDR3 is built from 16 residues. Germline lookup yields CDR1 SNHLY and CDR2 FYNNEI. This TCR was recovered from a human donor with alopecia areata. What was sequenced was NKG2D-high CD8+ T cells sorted from blood. The chain has TRBV2 and TRBJ2-1; 7 bases line up with TRBD2. The CDR3: CASIKIPGGSYNEQFF. The CDR3 DNA reads TGTGCCAGCATCAAAATCCCGGGAGGTTCCTACAATGAGCAGTTCTTC.